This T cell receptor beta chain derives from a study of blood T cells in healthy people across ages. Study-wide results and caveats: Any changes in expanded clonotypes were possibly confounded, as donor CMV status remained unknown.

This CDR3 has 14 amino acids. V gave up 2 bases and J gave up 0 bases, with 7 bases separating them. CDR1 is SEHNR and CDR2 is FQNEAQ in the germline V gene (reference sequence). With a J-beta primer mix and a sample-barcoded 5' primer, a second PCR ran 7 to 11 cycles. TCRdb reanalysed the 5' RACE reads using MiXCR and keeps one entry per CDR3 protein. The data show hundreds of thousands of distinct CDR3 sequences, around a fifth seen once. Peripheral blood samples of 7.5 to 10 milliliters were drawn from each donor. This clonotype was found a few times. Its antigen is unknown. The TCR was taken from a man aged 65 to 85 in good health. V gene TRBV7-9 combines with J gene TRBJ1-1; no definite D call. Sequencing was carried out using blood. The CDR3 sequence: CASSLTGMNTEAFF. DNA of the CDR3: TGTGCCAGCAGCTTAACGGGCATGAACACTGAAGCTTTCTTT.